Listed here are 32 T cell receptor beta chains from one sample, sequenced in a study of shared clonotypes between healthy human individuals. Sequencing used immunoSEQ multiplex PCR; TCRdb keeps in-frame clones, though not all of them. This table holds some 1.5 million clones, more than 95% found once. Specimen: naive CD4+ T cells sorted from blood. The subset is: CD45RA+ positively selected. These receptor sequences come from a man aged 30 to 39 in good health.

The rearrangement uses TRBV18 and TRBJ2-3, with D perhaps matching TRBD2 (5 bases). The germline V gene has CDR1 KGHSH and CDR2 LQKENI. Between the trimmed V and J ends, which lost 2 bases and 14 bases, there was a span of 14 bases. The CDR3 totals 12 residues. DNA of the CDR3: TGTGCCAGCTCACCAAAAGAGGGCTCGGGGTATTTT. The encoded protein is CASSPKEGSGYF.

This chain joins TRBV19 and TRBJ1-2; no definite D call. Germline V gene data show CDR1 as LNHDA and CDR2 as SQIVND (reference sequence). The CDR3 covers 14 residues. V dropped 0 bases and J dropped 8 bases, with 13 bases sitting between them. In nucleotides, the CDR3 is TGTGCCAGTAGTATAGATCAACCCTCCGTCGGCTACACCTTC. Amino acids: CASSIDQPSVGYTF.

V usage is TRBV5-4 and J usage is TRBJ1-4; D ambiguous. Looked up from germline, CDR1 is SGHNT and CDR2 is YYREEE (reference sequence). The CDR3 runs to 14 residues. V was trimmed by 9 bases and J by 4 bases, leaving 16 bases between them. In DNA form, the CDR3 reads TGTGCCACCTGTAATGGCAGATATAATGAAAAACTGTTTTTT. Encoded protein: CATCNGRYNEKLFF.

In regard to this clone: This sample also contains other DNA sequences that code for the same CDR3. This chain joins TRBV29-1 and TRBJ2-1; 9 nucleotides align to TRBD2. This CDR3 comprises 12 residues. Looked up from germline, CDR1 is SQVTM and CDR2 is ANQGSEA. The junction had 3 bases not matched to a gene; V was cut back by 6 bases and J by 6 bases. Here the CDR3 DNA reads TGCAGCGTAGCGGGAGGATCCAATGAGCAGTTCTTC. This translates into CSVAGGSNEQFF.

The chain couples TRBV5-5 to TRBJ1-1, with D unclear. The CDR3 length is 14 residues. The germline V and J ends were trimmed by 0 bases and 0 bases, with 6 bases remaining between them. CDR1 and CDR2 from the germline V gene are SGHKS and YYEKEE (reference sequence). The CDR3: CASSLAAMNTEAFF. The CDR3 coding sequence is TGTGCCAGCAGCTTGGCGGCTATGAACACTGAAGCTTTCTTT. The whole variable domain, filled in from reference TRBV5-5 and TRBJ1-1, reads DAGVTQSPTHLIKTRGQQVTLRCSPISGHKSVSWYQQVLGQGPQFIFQYYEKEERGRGNFPDRFSARQFPNYSSELNVNALLLGDSALYLCASSLAAMNTEAFFGQGTRLTVV.

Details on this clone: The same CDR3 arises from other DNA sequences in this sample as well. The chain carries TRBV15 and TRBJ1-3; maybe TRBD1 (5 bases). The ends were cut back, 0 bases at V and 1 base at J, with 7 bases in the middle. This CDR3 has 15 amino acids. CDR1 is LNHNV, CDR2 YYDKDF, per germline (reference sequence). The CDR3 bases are TGTGCCACCAGCAGAGATAGGGGTTCTGGAAACACCATATATTTT. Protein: CATSRDRGSGNTIYF.

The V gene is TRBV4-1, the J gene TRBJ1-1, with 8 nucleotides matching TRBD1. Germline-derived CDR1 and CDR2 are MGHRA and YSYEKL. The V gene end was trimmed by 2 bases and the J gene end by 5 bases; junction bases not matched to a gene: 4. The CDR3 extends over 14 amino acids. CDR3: CASSQLTGGTEAFF. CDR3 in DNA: TGCGCCAGCAGCCAATTAACAGGGGGTACTGAAGCTTTCTTT.

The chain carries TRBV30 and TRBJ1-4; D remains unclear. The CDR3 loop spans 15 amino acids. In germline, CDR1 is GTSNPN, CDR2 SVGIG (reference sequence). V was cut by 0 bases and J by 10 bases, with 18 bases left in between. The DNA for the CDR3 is TGTGCCTGGAGTGTACGGGGTCAAAGATCTGGAAAACTGTTTTTT. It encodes CAWSVRGQRSGKLFF. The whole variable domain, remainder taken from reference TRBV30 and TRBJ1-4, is SQTIHQWPATLVQPVGSPLSLECTVEGTSNPNLYWYRQAAGRGLQLLFYSVGIGQISSEVPQNLSASRPQDRQFILSSKKLLLSDSGFYLCAWSVRGQRSGKLFFGSGTQLSVL.

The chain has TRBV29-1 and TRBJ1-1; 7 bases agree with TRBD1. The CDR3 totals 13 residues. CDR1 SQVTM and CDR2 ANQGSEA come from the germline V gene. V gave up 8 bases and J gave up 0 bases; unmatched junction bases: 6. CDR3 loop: CSMRQGMNTEAFF. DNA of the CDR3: TGCAGCATGCGACAGGGTATGAACACTGAAGCTTTCTTT.

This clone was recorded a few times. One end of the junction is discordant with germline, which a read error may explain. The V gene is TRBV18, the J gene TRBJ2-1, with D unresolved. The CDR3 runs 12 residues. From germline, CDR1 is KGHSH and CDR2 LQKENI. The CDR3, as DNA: TGTGCCAGCTCACCGAGGACGGACGAGCGGTTCTTC. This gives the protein CASSPRTDERFF.

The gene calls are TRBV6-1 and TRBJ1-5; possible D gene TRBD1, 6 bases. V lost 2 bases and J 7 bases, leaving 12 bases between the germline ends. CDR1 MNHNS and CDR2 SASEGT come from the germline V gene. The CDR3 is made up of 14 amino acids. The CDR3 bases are TGTGCCAGCAGTGAATCAGGGGTCAACCAGCCCCAGCATTTT. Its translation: CASSESGVNQPQHF.

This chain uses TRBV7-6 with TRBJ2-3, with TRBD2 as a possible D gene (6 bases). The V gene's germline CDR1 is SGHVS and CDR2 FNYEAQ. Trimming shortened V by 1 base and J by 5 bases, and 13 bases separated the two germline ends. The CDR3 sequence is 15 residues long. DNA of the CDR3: TGTGCCAGCAGCTTAGGATGGGGGGTGGAAGATACGCAGTATTTT. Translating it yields CASSLGWGVEDTQYF.

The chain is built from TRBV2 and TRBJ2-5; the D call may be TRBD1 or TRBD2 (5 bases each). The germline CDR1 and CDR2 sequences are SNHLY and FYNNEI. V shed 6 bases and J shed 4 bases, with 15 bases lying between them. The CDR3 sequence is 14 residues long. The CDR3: CASRLQRGVETQYF. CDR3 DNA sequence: TGTGCCAGCAGACTACAACGGGGCGTAGAGACCCAGTACTTC.

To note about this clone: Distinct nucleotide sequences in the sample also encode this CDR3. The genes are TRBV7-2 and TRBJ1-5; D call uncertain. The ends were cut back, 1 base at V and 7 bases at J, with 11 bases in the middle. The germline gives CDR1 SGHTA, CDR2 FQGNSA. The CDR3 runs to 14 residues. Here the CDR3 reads CASSLGGSRQPQHF. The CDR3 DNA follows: TGTGCCAGCAGCTTAGGTGGGTCACGGCAGCCCCAGCATTTT.

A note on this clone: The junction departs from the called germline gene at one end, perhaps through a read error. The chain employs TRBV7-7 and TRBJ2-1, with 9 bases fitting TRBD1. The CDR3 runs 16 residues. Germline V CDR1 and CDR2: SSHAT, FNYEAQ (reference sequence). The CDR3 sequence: CASSARTGDNYNEQFF. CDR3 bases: TGTGCTAGCAGCGCCCGGACAGGGGATAACTACAATGAGCAGTTCTTC.

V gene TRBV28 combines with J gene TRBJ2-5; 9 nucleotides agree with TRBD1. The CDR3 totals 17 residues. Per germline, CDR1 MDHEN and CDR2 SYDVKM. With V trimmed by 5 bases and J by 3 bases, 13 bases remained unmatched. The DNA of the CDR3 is TGTGCCAGCAGTCCCGGGACAGGGCCTTCGTTAAAAGAGACCCAGTACTTC. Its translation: CASSPGTGPSLKETQYF.

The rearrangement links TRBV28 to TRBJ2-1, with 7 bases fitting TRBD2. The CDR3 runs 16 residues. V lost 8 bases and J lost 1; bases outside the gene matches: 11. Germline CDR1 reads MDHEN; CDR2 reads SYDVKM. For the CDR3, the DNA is TGTGCCAGCCAGTATAGGCAGCGGGGATCCTACAATGAGCAGTTCTTC. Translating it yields CASQYRQRGSYNEQFF.

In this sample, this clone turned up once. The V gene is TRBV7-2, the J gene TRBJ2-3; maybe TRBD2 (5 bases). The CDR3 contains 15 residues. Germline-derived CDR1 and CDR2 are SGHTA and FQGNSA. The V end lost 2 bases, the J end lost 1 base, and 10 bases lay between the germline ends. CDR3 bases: TGTGCCAGCAGCTTAACGGGAATAGGCACAGATACGCAGTATTTT. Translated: CASSLTGIGTDTQYF.

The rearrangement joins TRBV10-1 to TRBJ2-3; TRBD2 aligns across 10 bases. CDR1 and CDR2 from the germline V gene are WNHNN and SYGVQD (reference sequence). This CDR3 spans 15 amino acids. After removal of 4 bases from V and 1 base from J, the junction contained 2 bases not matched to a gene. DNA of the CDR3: TGCGCCAGCAGTGTCCTAGCGGGAGGCACAGATACGCAGTATTTT. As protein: CASSVLAGGTDTQYF.

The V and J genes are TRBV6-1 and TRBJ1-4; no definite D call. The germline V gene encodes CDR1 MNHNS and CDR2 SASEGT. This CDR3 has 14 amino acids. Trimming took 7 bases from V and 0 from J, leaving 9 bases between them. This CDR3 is CASTDFATNEKLFF. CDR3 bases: TGTGCCAGCACGGACTTTGCAACTAATGAAAAACTGTTTTTT.

As DNA, the CDR3 is TGTGCCAGCACCTACCCCCGACACCACCACGAGCAGTACTTC. It codes for CASTYPRHHHEQYF. The V and J genes are TRBV6-5 and TRBJ2-7; D is unresolved. The CDR3 has 14 residues. Germline CDR1 MNHEY, CDR2 SVGAGI. The V end was cut by 7 bases, the J end by 5 bases, with 18 bases between.

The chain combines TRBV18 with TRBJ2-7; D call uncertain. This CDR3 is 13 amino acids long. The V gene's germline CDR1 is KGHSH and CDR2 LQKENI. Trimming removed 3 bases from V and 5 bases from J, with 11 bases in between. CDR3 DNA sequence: TGTGCCAGCTCACCCACAGAGGACCACGAGCAGTACTTC. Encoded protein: CASSPTEDHEQYF.

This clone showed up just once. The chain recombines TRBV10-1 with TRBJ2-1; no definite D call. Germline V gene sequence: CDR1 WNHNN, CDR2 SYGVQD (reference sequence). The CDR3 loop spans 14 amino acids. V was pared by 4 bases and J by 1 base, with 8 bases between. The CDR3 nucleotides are TGCGCCAGCAGTGCCCGAGTTTCCTACAATGAGCAGTTCTTC. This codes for CASSARVSYNEQFF.

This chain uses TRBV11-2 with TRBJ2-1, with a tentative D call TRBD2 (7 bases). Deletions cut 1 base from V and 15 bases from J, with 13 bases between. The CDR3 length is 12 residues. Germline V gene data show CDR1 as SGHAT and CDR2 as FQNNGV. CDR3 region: CASSLVGGGGFF. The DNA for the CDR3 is TGTGCCAGCAGCTTAGTTGGCGGGGGCGGGTTCTTC.

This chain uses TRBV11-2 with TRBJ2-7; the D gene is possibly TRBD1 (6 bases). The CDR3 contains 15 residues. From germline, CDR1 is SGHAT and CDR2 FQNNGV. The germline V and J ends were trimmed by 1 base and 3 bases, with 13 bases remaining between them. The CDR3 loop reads CASSLVVDSLYEQYF. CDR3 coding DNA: TGTGCCAGCAGCTTAGTTGTGGACAGCCTCTACGAGCAGTACTTC.

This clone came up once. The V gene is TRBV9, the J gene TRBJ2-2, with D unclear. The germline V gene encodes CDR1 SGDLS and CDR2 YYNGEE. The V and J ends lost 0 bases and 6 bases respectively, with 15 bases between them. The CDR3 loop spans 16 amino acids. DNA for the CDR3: TGTGCCAGCAGCGTAGGAGTGCAGTGGATAGCCGGGGAGCTGTTTTTT. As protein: CASSVGVQWIAGELFF. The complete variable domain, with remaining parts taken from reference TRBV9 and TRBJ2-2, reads DSGVTQTPKHLITATGQRVTLRCSPRSGDLSVYWYQQSLDQGLQFLIQYYNGEERAKGNILERFSAQQFPDLHSELNLSSLELGDSALYFCASSVGVQWIAGELFFGEGSRLTVL.

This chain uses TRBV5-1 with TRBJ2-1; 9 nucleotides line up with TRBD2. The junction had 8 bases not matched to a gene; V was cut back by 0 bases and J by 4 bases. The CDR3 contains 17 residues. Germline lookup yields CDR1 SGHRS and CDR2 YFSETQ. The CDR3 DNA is TGCGCCAGCAGCTTGGTGGCTAGCGGGGCTAATTACAATGAGCAGTTCTTC. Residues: CASSLVASGANYNEQFF.

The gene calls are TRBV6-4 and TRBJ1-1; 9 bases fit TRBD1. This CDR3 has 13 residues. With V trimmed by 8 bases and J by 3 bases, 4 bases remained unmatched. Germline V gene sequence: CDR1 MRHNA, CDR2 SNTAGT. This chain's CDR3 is CASSWTGDTEAFF. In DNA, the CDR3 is TGTGCCAGCTCATGGACAGGGGACACTGAAGCTTTCTTT.

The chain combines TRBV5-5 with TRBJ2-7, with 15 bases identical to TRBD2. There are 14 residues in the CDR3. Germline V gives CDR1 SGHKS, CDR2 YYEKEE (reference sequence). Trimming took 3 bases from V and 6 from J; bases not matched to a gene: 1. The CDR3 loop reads CASSSGLAGGEQYF. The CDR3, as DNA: TGTGCCAGCAGCTCGGGACTAGCGGGGGGCGAGCAGTACTTC.

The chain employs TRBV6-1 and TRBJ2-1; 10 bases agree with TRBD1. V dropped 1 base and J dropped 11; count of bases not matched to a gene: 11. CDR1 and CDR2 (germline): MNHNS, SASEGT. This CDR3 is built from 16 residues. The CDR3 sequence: CASSEEGQGRHGKQFF. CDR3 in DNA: TGTGCCAGCAGTGAAGAGGGACAGGGGAGACACGGAAAGCAGTTCTTC.

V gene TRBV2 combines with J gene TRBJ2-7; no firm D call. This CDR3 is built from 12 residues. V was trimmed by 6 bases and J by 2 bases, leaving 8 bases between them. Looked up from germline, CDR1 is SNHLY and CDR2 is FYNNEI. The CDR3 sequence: CASRIGAYEQYF. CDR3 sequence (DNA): TGTGCCAGCAGAATAGGTGCCTACGAGCAGTACTTC.

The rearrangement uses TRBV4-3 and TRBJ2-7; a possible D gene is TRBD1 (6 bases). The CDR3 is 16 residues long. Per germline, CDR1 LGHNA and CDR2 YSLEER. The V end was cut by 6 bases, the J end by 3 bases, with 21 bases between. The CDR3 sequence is CASSRGQQGSGYEQYF. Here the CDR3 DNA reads TGCGCCAGCAGTCGAGGACAACAGGGATCTGGCTACGAGCAGTACTTC.